One and the same sample provided the 32 T cell receptor beta chains below, sequenced in a study of cytomegalovirus exposure and HLA in healthy donors. Researchers ran the PCR with 60 Vbeta and 13 Jbeta primers. Assay used: immunoSEQ multiplex PCR; TCRdb lists only in-frame clones, some missing. The sample yields about 110,000 clones, over 60% seen once. The source material was PBMCs. The source is a middle-aged man in good health and CMV-seropositive.

Notes on this clone: Other DNA sequences in this specimen translate into the identical CDR3. The chain has TRBV5-6 and TRBJ2-5; 14 nucleotides agree with TRBD2. V lost 4 bases to trimming and J lost 3 bases; unmatched junction nucleotides: 2. CDR1 and CDR2 from the germline V gene are SGHDT and YYEEEE. The length of the CDR3 is 15 residues. CDR3 in DNA: TGTGCCAGCAGCCGGGGACTAGCGGGAGAAGAGACCCAGTACTTC. Translating it yields CASSRGLAGEETQYF.

V is TRBV27 and J is TRBJ1-6, with 9 positions matching TRBD1. This CDR3 comprises 17 residues. Germline V lookup: CDR1 MNHEY, CDR2 SMNVEV (reference sequence). The V segment lost 0 bases and the J segment 9 bases; nucleotides outside the gene matches: 9. Here the CDR3 reads CASSLSIGDREASPLHF. CDR3 nucleotide sequence: TGTGCCAGCAGTTTATCGATTGGGGACAGGGAGGCTTCACCCCTCCACTTT.

This clone was found once. J is TRBJ2-7 and V is TRBV11-2; tentative D call: TRBD1 (5 bases). V was cut by 2 bases and J by 6 bases, with 14 bases left in between. Germline assignment: CDR1 SGHAT and CDR2 FQNNGV. This CDR3 region has 14 residues. The CDR3 region is CASSLLRWGGEQYF. The CDR3 nucleotides are TGTGCCAGCAGCTTATTGAGGTGGGGCGGCGAGCAGTACTTC.

The chain employs TRBV5-6 and TRBJ2-2; perhaps TRBD2 as D (5 bases). This CDR3 region has 15 residues. With 2 bases removed from V and 3 bases from J, the gap between germline ends came to 11 bases. Germline loops: CDR1 SGHDT, CDR2 YYEEEE. The CDR3 coding sequence is TGTGCCAGCAGCTTCGGCTGGGGAGACACCGGGGAGCTGTTTTTT. Its translation is CASSFGWGDTGELFF.

The V and J genes are TRBV6-5 and TRBJ2-3; no firm D call. CDR1 is MNHEY, CDR2 SVGAGI, per germline. The V end was cut by 8 bases, the J end by 5 bases, with 8 bases between. CDR3 length equals 11 residues. CDR3 sequence (DNA): TGTGCCAGCTCCCCGGGAGATACGCAGTATTTT. As protein: CASSPGDTQYF.

The chain carries TRBV4-2 and TRBJ1-1, with TRBD1 matching 8 bases. The CDR3 covers 15 residues. Germline assignment: CDR1 LGHNA and CDR2 YNFKEQ. V lost 3 bases, J lost 4 bases, and 7 bases stayed unmatched. CDR3 DNA: TGTGCCAGCAGCCACGGAGACAGGGGAAGCACTGAAGCTTTCTTT. It encodes CASSHGDRGSTEAFF.

This chain uses TRBV4-1 with TRBJ1-1; D is ambiguous. V was trimmed by 6 bases and J by 3 bases, leaving 8 bases between them. The germline V gene has CDR1 MGHRA and CDR2 YSYEKL. This CDR3 comprises 12 residues. The DNA of the CDR3 is TGCGCCAGCAGTCCCTATTACACTGAAGCTTTCTTT. This translates into CASSPYYTEAFF.

The V gene is TRBV5-5, the J gene TRBJ1-1; 8 positions agree with TRBD1. Germline V CDR1 and CDR2: SGHKS, YYEKEE (reference sequence). The CDR3 has 17 residues. V shed 3 bases and J 4 bases; nucleotides not matched to a gene: 14. CDR3 sequence: CASSWGGQVLWGTEAFF. CDR3 DNA sequence: TGTGCCAGCAGCTGGGGGGGACAGGTTCTCTGGGGCACTGAAGCTTTCTTT.

The rearrangement joins TRBV9 to TRBJ2-1, with 10 bases fitting TRBD2. Germline V CDR1 and CDR2: SGDLS, YYNGEE. There are 16 residues in the CDR3. With 3 bases clipped from V and 3 bases from J, the junction kept 6 bases outside the gene matches. The CDR3: CASSGGRLAGYNEQFF. In nucleotides, the CDR3 is TGTGCCAGCAGCGGGGGGCGACTAGCGGGCTACAATGAGCAGTTCTTC.

The rearrangement uses TRBV28 and TRBJ2-3; TRBD2 matches at 12 bases. This CDR3 has 17 residues. V shed 5 bases and J 4 bases; nucleotides not matched to a gene: 10. CDR1 and CDR2 from the germline V gene are MDHEN and SYDVKM. The CDR3: CASSPSRLAGVADTQYF. CDR3 nucleotide sequence: TGTGCCAGCAGTCCCTCCCGACTAGCGGGAGTAGCAGATACGCAGTATTTT.

This sequence joins TRBV6-5 and TRBJ2-7, with 7 bases that match TRBD2. V shed 4 bases and J 3 bases; nucleotides not matched to a gene: 0. The CDR3 consists of 12 residues. Germline V CDR1 and CDR2: MNHEY, SVGAGI. The CDR3 DNA follows: TGTGCCAGCAGTTCGGGGGGCTACGAGCAGTACTTC. It is translated as CASSSGGYEQYF.

This chain connects TRBV4-2 to TRBJ1-5; 7 bases match TRBD1. V shed 8 bases and J 0 bases; nucleotides not matched to a gene: 4. CDR3 size: 14 residues. From germline, CDR1 is LGHNA and CDR2 YNFKEQ. The CDR3, as DNA: TGTGCCAGCTCCGGGACAGATAGCAATCAGCCCCAGCATTTT. It codes for CASSGTDSNQPQHF.

V is TRBV29-1 and J is TRBJ1-2; the D gene is possibly TRBD1 (5 bases). CDR1 and CDR2 from the germline V gene are SQVTM and ANQGSEA. The CDR3 consists of 12 residues. Deletions cut 3 bases from V and 4 bases from J, with 9 bases between. The CDR3 DNA sequence: TGCAGCGTTGAGGGGGGTGGCTATGGCTACACCTTC. It is translated as CSVEGGGYGYTF. The full variable domain, rest sourced from reference TRBV29-1 and TRBJ1-2, is SAVISQKPSRDICQRGTSLTIQCQVDSQVTMMFWYRQQPGQSLTLIATANQGSEATYESGFVIDKFPISRPNLTFSTLTVSNMSPEDSSIYLCSVEGGGYGYTFGSGTRLTVV.

The chain has TRBV12-5 and TRBJ2-5; D gene uncertain. From germline, CDR1 is LGHNT and CDR2 FRNRAP. The CDR3 spans 12 residues. Trimming left V 6 bases short and J 5 bases short, with 10 bases between. Written as DNA, the CDR3 is TGTGCTAGTGGCCCCGCGCCGGAGACCCAGTACTTC. Amino acid sequence: CASGPAPETQYF. Full variable domain (rest looked up from reference TRBV12-5 and TRBJ2-5): DARVTQTPRHKVTEMGQEVTMRCQPILGHNTVFWYRQTMMQGLELLAYFRNRAPLDDSGMPKDRFSAEMPDATLATLKIQPSEPRDSAVYFCASGPAPETQYFGPGTRLLVL.

The V call is TRBV2, the J call TRBJ2-7; D is possibly TRBD1 (6 bases). V was pared by 6 bases and J by 3 bases, with 18 bases between. The CDR3 has 15 residues. CDR1 is SNHLY, CDR2 FYNNEI, per germline. The CDR3 region has the DNA TGTGCCAGCAGGCCCGACAGGAGAGGCCTCTACGAGCAGTACTTC. Protein sequence: CASRPDRRGLYEQYF.

Worth noting for this clone: At one end the junction does not follow the germline gene, possibly because of a read error. This chain links TRBV6-5 with TRBJ2-6, with D possibly being TRBD1 (5 bases). The germline gives CDR1 MNHEY, CDR2 SVGAGI. CDR3 length: 15 amino acids. The CDR3 loop is CASSRMRSGANGLTF. DNA of the CDR3: TGTGCCAGCAGTCGGATGAGGTCTGGGGCCAACGGCCTGACTTTC.

The V gene is TRBV7-3, the J gene TRBJ1-6; TRBD1 is a possible D gene (5 bases). Germline V gene lookup returns CDR1 SGHTA and CDR2 FQGTGA. There are 16 residues in the CDR3. V shed 5 bases and J shed 5 bases, with 16 bases lying between them. CDR3 bases: TGTGCCAGCAGCGAGCAGGGCAGGGTCCATAATTCACCCCTCCACTTT. Amino acid sequence: CASSEQGRVHNSPLHF.

The chain uses TRBV7-2 and TRBJ2-7, with TRBD1 identical over 9 bases. Looked up from germline, CDR1 is SGHTA and CDR2 is FQGNSA. With 5 bases clipped from V and 0 bases from J, the junction kept 5 bases outside the gene matches. The CDR3 is made up of 15 amino acids. The CDR3 DNA is TGTGCCAGCAGCCAGAGACAGGGGGGCTCCTACGAGCAGTACTTC. Translated, it gives CASSQRQGGSYEQYF.

The V and J genes are TRBV4-3 and TRBJ2-5; 7 nucleotides line up with TRBD2. CDR3 length: 18 amino acids. V was clipped by 4 bases and J by 0 bases; unmatched bases: 14. Germline V CDR1 and CDR2: LGHNA, YSLEER. The CDR3 protein is CASSLRLATGGYQETQYF. The DNA of the CDR3 is TGCGCCAGCAGCCTGCGACTAGCTACTGGGGGTTACCAAGAGACCCAGTACTTC.

The rearrangement links TRBV27 to TRBJ2-7; 13 bases fit TRBD2. Germline V CDR1 and CDR2: MNHEY, SMNVEV (reference sequence). The length of the CDR3 is 16 residues. The trim removed 5 bases at V and 1 base at J, leaving 5 bases unmatched. The CDR3, as DNA: TGTGCCAGCAGTAGGACTAGCGGGAGTGGGTCCTACGAGCAGTACTTC. This encodes CASSRTSGSGSYEQYF.

The chain has TRBV6-5 and TRBJ1-2; D call uncertain. Germline V gives CDR1 MNHEY, CDR2 SVGAGI. The CDR3 has 13 residues. Trimming removed 6 bases from V and 4 bases from J, with 12 bases in between. This chain's CDR3 is CASRRGGIYGYTF. DNA for the CDR3: TGTGCCAGCAGGCGGGGAGGGATCTATGGCTACACCTTC.

This clone turned up a few times. The chain recombines TRBV27 with TRBJ2-2; TRBD1 matches 8 bases. The CDR3 spans 16 residues. CDR1 is MNHEY, CDR2 SMNVEV, per germline (reference sequence). J lost 3 bases, V lost 3 bases, and 6 bases had no gene match. DNA for the CDR3: TGTGCCAGCAGTTTGCAGGGGGCAACGGACACCGGGGAGCTGTTTTTT. Translation: CASSLQGATDTGELFF.

V is TRBV2 and J is TRBJ2-3; 7 bases line up with TRBD1. V lost 7 bases to trimming and J lost 1 base; unmatched junction nucleotides: 11. The CDR3 contains 16 residues. Germline V gene lookup returns CDR1 SNHLY and CDR2 FYNNEI. Written as DNA, the CDR3 is TGTGCCAGCACCCCCGGGACAGTCCTGGGCACAGATACGCAGTATTTT. Translation: CASTPGTVLGTDTQYF.

The chain links TRBV11-2 to TRBJ1-2; 9 bases align to TRBD1. Trimming took 5 bases from V and 6 from J; bases not matched to a gene: 7. The CDR3 covers 14 residues. The V gene's germline CDR1 is SGHAT and CDR2 FQNNGV. This CDR3 is CASSPGTGRDGYTF. Here the CDR3 DNA reads TGTGCCAGCAGCCCTGGGACAGGGAGAGATGGCTACACCTTC. Full variable domain (rest looked up from reference TRBV11-2 and TRBJ1-2): EAGVAQSPRYKIIEKRQSVAFWCNPISGHATLYWYQQILGQGPKLLIQFQNNGVVDDSQLPKDRFSAERLKGVDSTLKIQPAKLEDSAVYLCASSPGTGRDGYTFGSGTRLTVV.

The rearrangement uses TRBV2 and TRBJ1-4, with 10 bases lining up with TRBD1. This CDR3 has 14 amino acids. V lost 6 bases, J lost 6 bases, and 4 bases stayed unmatched. CDR1 and CDR2 (germline): SNHLY, FYNNEI. CDR3 residues: CASSTGTGDEKLFF. The CDR3 nucleotides read TGTGCCAGCAGCACCGGGACAGGGGATGAAAAACTGTTTTTT.

The V and J genes are TRBV7-9 and TRBJ1-5; TRBD1 agrees at 8 bases. This CDR3 spans 16 amino acids. CDR1 is SEHNR and CDR2 is FQNEAQ in the germline V gene (reference sequence). Germline trimming cut 5 bases from V and 3 bases from J; bases unmatched to any gene: 9. CDR3 coding DNA: TGTGCCAGCAGCGCCTCCGGGACAGGCCTCAATCAGCCCCAGCATTTT. This encodes CASSASGTGLNQPQHF. Looking up the rest from reference TRBV7-9 and TRBJ1-5 gives the full variable domain: DTGVSQNPRHKITKRGQNVTFRCDPISEHNRLYWYRQTLGQGPEFLTYFQNEAQLEKSRLLSDRFSAERPKGSFSTLEIQRTEQGDSAMYLCASSASGTGLNQPQHFGDGTRLSIL.

A single count supports this clone. Sequence at one end of the junction differs from germline and may be a read error. The chain is built from TRBV28 and TRBJ2-2; 16 nucleotides align to TRBD2. Germline assignment: CDR1 MDHEN and CDR2 SYDVKM. The CDR3 extends over 18 amino acids. The CDR3 DNA follows: TGTGCCAGCAGTACGGGACTAGCGGGAGGGCCTCTCGCCGGGGGGCTGTTTTTT. It specifies CASSTGLAGGPLAGGLFF.

The J gene is TRBJ1-2, the V gene TRBV27; 7 bases are shared with TRBD1. V trimming: 5 bases; J trimming: 4 bases; junction bases outside the gene matches: 10. The CDR3 sequence is 15 residues long. Germline V gene lookup returns CDR1 MNHEY and CDR2 SMNVEV (reference sequence). The CDR3 spells CASSLRQGQGYGYTF. DNA for the CDR3: TGTGCCAGCAGTCTTCGACAGGGCCAGGGCTATGGCTACACCTTC.

This rearrangement joins TRBV6-1 to TRBJ2-7; 9 nucleotides line up with TRBD2. The CDR3 is 14 residues long. Germline CDR1 and CDR2: MNHNS and SASEGT. V shed 3 bases and J 5 bases; nucleotides not matched to a gene: 5. CDR3 loop: CASSDGSGSHEQYF. The CDR3, as DNA: TGTGCCAGCAGTGATGGTAGCGGGAGCCACGAGCAGTACTTC.

There are a few counts of this clone. The gene calls are TRBV29-1 and TRBJ2-5; 11 nucleotides match TRBD2. Trimming cost V 6 bases and J 5 bases; bases outside gene matches: 8. Germline V gene sequence: CDR1 SQVTM, CDR2 ANQGSEA. The CDR3 extends over 14 amino acids. Here the CDR3 reads CSVVAGGLGETQYF. Here the CDR3 DNA reads TGCAGCGTCGTAGCGGGGGGGCTCGGGGAGACCCAGTACTTC.

This sequence joins TRBV15 and TRBJ2-5; tentative D call: TRBD1 (5 bases). This CDR3 is 15 amino acids long. Germline-derived CDR1 and CDR2 are LNHNV and YYDKDF (reference sequence). Trimming shortened V by 0 bases and J by 0 bases, and 8 bases separated the two germline ends. The DNA of the CDR3 is TGTGCCACCAGCAGAGATCAGGGATACCAAGAGACCCAGTACTTC. It codes for CATSRDQGYQETQYF.

This clone appeared once. This rearrangement joins TRBV5-1 to TRBJ2-7; no clear D gene. Germline loops: CDR1 SGHRS, CDR2 YFSETQ. V dropped 4 bases and J dropped 1 base, with 9 bases sitting between them. CDR3 size: 13 residues. CDR3 in DNA: TGCGCCAGCAGCCTCCAGGAATCCTACGAGCAGTACTTC. Translating gives CASSLQESYEQYF.